Below are 2 T cell receptor beta chains sequenced from a single sample in a study of blood T cell repertoires in COVID-19 (dated by TCRdb to about 2020). The library relied on the immunoSEQ multiplex PCR assay. The table comes from immuneACCESS by way of TCRdb, which keeps in-frame sequences with V and J called. Part of the clones is missing from these tables; in studies checked, under half for an unresolved V gene and the rest for unknown reasons. The sample records roughly 250,000 clones, more than 85% of which are singletons. 1.6% of the sample is taken by the ten largest. Sequencing was carried out using PBMCs or T cells enriched from blood (not recorded which). Receptors originate from a woman aged 45 to 65 who had recovered from COVID-19.

The V gene is TRBV11-2, the J gene TRBJ1-6; 10 nucleotides align to TRBD1. The junction had 9 bases not matched to a gene; V was cut back by 5 bases and J by 2 bases. The V gene's germline CDR1 is SGHAT and CDR2 FQNNGV. This CDR3 spans 18 amino acids. CDR3: CASSRRDRGSAYNSPLHF. The CDR3 DNA sequence: TGTGCCAGCAGCCGCCGGGACAGGGGATCGGCCTATAATTCACCCCTCCACTTT.

The chain combines TRBV30 with TRBJ2-5; tentative D call: TRBD1 (5 bases). The CDR3 is 11 amino acids. With 5 bases removed from V and 4 bases from J, the gap between germline ends came to 8 bases. Germline V gives CDR1 GTSNPN, CDR2 SVGIG (reference sequence). CDR3 nucleotide sequence: TGTGCCTGGGGCAGGGTAGAGACCCAGTACTTC. Residues: CAWGRVETQYF.